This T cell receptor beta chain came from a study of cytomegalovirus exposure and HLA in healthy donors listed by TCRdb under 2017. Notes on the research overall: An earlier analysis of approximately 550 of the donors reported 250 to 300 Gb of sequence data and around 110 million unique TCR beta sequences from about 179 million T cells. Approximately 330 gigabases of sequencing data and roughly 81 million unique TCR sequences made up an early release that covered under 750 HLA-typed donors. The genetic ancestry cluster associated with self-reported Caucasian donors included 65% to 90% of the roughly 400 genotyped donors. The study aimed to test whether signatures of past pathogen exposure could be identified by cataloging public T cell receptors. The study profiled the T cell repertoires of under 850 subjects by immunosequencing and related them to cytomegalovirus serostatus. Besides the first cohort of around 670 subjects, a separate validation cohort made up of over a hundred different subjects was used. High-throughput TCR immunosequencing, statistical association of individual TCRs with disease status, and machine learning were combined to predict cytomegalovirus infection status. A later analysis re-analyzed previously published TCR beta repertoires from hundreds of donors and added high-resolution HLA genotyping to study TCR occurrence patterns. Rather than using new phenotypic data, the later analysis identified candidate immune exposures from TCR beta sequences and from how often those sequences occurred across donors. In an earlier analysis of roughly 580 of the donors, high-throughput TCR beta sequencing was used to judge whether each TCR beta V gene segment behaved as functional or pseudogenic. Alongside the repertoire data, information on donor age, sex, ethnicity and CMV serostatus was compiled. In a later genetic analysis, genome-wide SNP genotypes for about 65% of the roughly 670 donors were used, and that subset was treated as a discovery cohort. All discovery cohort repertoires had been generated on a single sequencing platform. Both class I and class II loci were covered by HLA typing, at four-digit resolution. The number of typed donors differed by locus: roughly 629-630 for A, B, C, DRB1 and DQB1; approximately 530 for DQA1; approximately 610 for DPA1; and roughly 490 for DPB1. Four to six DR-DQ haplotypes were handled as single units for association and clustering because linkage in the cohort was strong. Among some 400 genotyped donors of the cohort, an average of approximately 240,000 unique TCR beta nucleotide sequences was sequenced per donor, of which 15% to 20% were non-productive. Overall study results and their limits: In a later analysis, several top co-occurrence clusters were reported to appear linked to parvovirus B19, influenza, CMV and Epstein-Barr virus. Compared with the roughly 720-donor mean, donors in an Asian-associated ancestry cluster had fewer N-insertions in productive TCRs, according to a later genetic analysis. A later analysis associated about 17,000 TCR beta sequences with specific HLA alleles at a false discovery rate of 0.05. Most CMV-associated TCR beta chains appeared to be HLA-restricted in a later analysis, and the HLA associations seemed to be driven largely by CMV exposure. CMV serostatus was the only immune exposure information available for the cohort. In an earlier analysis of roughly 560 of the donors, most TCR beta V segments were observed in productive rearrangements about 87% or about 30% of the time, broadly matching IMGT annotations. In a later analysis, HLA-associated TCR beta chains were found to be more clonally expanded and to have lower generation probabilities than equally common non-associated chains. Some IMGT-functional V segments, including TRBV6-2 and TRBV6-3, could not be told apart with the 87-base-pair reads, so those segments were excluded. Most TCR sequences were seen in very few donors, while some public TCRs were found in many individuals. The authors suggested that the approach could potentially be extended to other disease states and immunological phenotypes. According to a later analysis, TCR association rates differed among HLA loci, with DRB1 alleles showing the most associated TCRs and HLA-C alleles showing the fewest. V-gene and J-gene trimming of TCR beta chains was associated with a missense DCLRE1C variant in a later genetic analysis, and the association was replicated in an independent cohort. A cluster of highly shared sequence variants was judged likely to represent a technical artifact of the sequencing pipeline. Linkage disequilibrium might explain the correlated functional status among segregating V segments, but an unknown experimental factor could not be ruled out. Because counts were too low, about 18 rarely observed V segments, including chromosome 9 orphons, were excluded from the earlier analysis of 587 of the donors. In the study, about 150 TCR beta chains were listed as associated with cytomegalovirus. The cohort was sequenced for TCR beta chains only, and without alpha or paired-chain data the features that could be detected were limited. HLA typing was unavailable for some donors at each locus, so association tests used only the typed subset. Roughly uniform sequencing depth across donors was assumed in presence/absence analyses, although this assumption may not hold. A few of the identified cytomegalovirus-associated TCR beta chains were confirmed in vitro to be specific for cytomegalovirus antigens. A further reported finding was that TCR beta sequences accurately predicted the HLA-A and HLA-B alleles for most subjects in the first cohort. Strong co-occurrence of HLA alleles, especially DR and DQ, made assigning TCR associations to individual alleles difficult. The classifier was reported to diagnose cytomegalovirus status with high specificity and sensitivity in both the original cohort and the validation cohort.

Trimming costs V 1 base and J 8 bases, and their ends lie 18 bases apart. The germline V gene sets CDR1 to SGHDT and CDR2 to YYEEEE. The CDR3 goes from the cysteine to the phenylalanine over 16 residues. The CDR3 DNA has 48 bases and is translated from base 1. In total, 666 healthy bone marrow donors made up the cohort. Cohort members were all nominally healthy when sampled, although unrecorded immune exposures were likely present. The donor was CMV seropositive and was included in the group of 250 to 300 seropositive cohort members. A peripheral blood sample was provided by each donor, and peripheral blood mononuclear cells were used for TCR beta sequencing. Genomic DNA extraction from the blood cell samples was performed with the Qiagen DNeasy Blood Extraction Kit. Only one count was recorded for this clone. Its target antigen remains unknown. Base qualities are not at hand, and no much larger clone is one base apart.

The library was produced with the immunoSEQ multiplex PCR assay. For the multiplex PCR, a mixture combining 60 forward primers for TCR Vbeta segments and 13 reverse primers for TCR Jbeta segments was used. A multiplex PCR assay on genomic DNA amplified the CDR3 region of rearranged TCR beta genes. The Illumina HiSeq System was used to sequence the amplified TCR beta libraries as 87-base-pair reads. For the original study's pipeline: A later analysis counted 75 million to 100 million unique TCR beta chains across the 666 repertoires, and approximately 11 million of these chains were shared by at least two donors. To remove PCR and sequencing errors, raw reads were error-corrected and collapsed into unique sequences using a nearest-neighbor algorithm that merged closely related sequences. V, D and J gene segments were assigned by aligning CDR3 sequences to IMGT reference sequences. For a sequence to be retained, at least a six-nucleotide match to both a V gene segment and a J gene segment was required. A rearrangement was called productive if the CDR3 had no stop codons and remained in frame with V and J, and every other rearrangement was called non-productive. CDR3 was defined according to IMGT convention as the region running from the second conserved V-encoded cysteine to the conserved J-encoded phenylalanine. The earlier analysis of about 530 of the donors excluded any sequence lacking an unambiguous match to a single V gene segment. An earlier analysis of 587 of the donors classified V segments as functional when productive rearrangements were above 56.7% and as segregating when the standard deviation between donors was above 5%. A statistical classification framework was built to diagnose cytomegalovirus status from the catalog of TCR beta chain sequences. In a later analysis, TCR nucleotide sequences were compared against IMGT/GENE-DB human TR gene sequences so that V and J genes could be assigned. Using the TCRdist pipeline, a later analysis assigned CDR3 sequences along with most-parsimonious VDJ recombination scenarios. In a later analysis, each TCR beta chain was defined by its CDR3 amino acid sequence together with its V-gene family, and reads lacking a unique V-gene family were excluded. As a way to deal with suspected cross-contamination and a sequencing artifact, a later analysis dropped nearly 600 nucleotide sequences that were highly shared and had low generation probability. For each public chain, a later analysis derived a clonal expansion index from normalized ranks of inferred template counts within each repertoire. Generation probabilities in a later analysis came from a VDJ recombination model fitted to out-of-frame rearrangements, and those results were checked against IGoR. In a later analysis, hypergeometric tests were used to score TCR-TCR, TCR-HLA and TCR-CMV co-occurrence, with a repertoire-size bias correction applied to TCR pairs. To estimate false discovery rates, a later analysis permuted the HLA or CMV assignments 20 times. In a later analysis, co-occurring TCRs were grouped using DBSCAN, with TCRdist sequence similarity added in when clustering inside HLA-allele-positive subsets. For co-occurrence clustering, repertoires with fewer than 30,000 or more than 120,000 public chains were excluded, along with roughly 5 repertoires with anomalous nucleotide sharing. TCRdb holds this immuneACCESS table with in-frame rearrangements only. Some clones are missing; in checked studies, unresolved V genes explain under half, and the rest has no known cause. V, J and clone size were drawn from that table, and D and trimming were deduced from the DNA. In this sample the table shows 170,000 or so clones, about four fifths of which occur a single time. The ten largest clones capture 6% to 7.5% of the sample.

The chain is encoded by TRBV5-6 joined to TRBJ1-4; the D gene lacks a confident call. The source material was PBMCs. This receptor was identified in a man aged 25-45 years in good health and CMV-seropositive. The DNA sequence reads TGTGCCAGCAGCTTGAGAGGAGCGTCTCCTGGGGAAAAACTGTTTTTT. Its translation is CASSLRGASPGEKLFF.